The TCR beta chain described here comes from a study of tumor and adjacent non-tumor tissue in lung cancer. Study-wide background: The cohort had approximately 13 adenocarcinoma, a couple of squamous cell and 1 small cell patients.

About this clonotype: A junction boundary mismatches the germline segment, possibly from a read error.

The CDR3 spans 16 residues. Germline-derived CDR1 and CDR2 are SGHKS and YYEKEE (reference sequence). A modified ARM-PCR protocol with three rounds of nested PCR amplified TCRbeta. Each CDR3 protein is one row after TCRdb ran MiXCR on the multiplex PCR reads. The sample carries approximately 70,000 distinct CDR3 sequences, about three quarters recorded once. No cell sorting was done before RNA was extracted from the tissue. Sequenced sample: lung tumor tissue. The V and J genes are TRBV5-5 and TRBJ2-2; 9 bases line up with TRBD1. The sequence derives from a man aged 55 to 70 with non-small cell lung cancer. The CDR3 DNA reads as TGTGCCAGCAGCTCACGGACAGGGGTTAGGAACGAGGAGATGTTTTTT. This encodes CASSSRTGVRNEEMFF.